The subject of this entry is one T cell receptor (beta chain). The antigen remains unidentified. The CDR3 is 15 amino acids. Trimming left V 0 bases short and J 6 bases short, with 12 bases between. Germline lookup yields CDR1 MNHEY and CDR2 SVGAGI. This record comes from a study of radiotherapy plus CTLA-4 blockade in lung cancer. Study-wide background: Among enrolled patients, over 15% responded and more than 25% achieved disease control.

Assay: immunoSEQ multiplex PCR; the TCRdb copy retains only in-frame clones and omits some. The data hold about 45,000 clones, with about three quarters observed a single time. Study observations and caveats: Tumor-derived TCR clones expanded in blood after radiotherapy plus ipilimumab.

This chain connects TRBV6-5 to TRBJ2-1, with D tentatively TRBD2 (7 bases). Sequencing used peripheral blood, obtained from a patient treated with radiotherapy plus ipilimumab. This clonotype was sampled from a human donor with non-small cell lung cancer who had a complete response to radiotherapy plus ipilimumab. Here the CDR3 reads CASSYSGGGSNEQFF. The CDR3 DNA reads as TGTGCCAGCAGTTACTCGGGGGGCGGGAGCAATGAGCAGTTCTTC.